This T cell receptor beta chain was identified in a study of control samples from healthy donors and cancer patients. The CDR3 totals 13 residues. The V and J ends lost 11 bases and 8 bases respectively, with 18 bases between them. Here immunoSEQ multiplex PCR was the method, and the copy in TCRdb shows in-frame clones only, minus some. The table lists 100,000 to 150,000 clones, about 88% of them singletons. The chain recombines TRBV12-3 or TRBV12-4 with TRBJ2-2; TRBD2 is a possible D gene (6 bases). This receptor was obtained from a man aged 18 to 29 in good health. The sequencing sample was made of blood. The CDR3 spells CAANGGARGELFF. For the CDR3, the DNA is TGTGCCGCAAACGGCGGGGCTAGAGGGGAGCTGTTTTTT.